This T cell receptor (beta chain) derives from a study of OX40 agonist ivuxolimab in advanced cancers. Broader study findings: Blood T cells, both CD4+ and CD8+, expanded clonally by week 6 at 0.1 to 3.0 mg/kg.

The CDR3 totals 12 residues. Germline V gene lookup returns CDR1 LNHDA and CDR2 SQIVND (reference sequence). Samples were taken at baseline and on day 1 of cycles 4 and 7. A note on this clone: What it binds is unknown.

The repertoire was sequenced with immunoSEQ multiplex PCR; TCRdb's copy has only in-frame clones and lacks some. The sample includes roughly 41,000 clones, about 91% seen only once; the top ten take over 4.5%. J is TRBJ2-2 and V is TRBV19, with 8 nucleotides matching TRBD2. The starting material was CD4+ or CD8+ T cells sorted from blood, obtained in a trial of the OX40 agonist ivuxolimab. This receptor was identified in an adult with an advanced solid tumor such as melanoma, head and neck, liver or kidney cancer. CDR3 residues: CGSGRITGELFF. The CDR3 region has the DNA TGTGGAAGCGGGAGAATCACCGGGGAGCTGTTTTTT.